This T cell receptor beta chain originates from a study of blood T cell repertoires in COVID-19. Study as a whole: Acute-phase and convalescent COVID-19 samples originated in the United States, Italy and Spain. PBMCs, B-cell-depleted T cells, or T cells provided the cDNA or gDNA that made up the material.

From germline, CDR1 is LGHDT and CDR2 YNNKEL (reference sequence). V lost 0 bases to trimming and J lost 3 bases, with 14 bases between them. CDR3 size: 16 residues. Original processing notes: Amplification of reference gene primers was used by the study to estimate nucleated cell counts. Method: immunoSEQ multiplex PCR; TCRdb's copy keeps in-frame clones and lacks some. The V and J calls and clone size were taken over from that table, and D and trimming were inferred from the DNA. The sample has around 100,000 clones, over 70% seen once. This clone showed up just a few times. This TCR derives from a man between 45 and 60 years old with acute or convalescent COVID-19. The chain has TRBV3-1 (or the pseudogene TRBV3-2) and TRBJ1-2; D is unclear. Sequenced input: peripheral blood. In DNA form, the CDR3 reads TGTGCCAGCAGCCAAGATGGGAGAACCGACTACTATGGCTACACCTTC. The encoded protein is CASSQDGRTDYYGYTF.